This T cell receptor (beta chain) was identified during a study of blood T cell repertoires in COVID-19. The wider study: Acute-phase and convalescent COVID-19 samples originated in the United States, Italy and Spain. T cells, B-cell-depleted T cells, or PBMCs supplied cDNA or gDNA.

Under the authors' procedure: Amplification of reference gene primers provided the estimated nucleated cell counts. Libraries were prepared by immunoSEQ multiplex PCR; TCRdb keeps only in-frame clonotypes and omits some of them. The D gene and trimming were derived from the DNA, and the V and J assignments and clone size from that table. The data show some 120,000 clones, around 89% seen once. Germline V gene lookup returns CDR1 SGHTA and CDR2 FQGNSA. V lost 1 base, J lost 4 bases, and 18 bases lay in between. The CDR3 totals 17 residues. This clone has only a few counts. The rearrangement joins TRBV7-2 to TRBJ2-3; D is perhaps TRBD2 (11 bases). This TCR was sampled from a man in his fifties with acute or convalescent COVID-19. Input material: peripheral blood. The CDR3 loop reads CASSLGDRGLAADTQYF. The CDR3 region has the DNA TGTGCCAGCAGCTTAGGGGACAGGGGACTAGCGGCAGATACGCAGTATTTT.